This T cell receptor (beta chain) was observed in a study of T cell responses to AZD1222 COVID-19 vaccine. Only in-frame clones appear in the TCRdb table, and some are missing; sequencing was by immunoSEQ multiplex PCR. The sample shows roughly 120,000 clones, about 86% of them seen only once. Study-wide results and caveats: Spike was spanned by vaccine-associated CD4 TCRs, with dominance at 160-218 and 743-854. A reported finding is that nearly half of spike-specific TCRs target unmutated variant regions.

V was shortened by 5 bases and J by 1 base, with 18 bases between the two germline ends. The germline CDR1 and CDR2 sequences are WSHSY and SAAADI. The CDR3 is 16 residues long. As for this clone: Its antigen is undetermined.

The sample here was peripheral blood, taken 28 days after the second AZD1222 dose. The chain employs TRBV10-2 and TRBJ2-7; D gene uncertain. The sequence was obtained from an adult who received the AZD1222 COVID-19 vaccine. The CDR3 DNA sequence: TGCGCCAGCAGTCTAGTTGCGAACCCAACTTCCTACGAGCAGTACTTC. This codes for CASSLVANPTSYEQYF.